This T cell receptor beta chain was recorded in a study of shared clonotypes between healthy human individuals. Clones were read by immunoSEQ multiplex PCR, and TCRdb kept only the in-frame ones, dropping some. In the table there are 2,500,000 or so clones, about nine tenths of which are singletons. There are 14 residues in the CDR3. Germline V lookup: CDR1 SGHTA, CDR2 FQGNSA. Trimming left V 5 bases short and J 1 base short, with 11 bases between. V gene TRBV7-2 combines with J gene TRBJ1-1, with D possibly matching TRBD1 (6 bases). The source is a man between 18 and 35 years old in good health. Some clones in this sample may be carry-over from other donors' samples. Material for sequencing was naive CD4+ T cells from PBMCs. Specified subset: CD45RA+ positively selected. The CDR3 bases are TGTGCCAGCAGCCACAGGGTACCGAACACTGAAGCTTTCTTT. This codes for CASSHRVPNTEAFF.